The T cell receptor beta chain described here comes from a study of blood T cell repertoires in COVID-19. About the research overall: PBMCs, B-cell-depleted T cells, or T cells provided the cDNA or gDNA that made up the material.

CDR3 length equals 16 residues. Per the germline V gene, CDR1 is KGHDR and CDR2 is SFDVKD. Germline trimming cut 0 bases from V and 7 bases from J; bases unmatched to any gene: 5. Study processing details: The authors estimated nucleated cell counts from reference gene primer amplification. Repertoires were generated with immunoSEQ multiplex PCR, while TCRdb's copy carries only in-frame clones and drops some. V and J calls plus clone size are reproduced from that table; the DNA served to infer D and trimming. The data show approximately 300,000 clones, around 90% seen once. The sequenced sample consisted of peripheral blood. This clonotype was obtained from a man younger than 35 who had recovered from COVID-19. The chain links TRBV24-1 to TRBJ1-6, with 7 bases identical to TRBD1. The CDR3 loop reads CATSDLKGARNSPLHF. The CDR3, as DNA: TGTGCCACCAGTGATTTGAAGGGGGCGCGGAATTCACCCCTCCACTTT.